Listed below are T cell receptor beta chains from one sample, sequenced in a study of CD8 T cells in Susac syndrome. MiXCR was run by TCRdb on the immunoSEQ multiplex PCR reads, yielding one entry per CDR3 protein. Seen here are roughly 89,000 distinct CDR3 sequences, 96% observed once, and the top ten hold approximately 0.42%. The specimen sequenced was CD8+ T cells from PBMCs. Source of these receptors: a human donor with Susac syndrome. Both conserved end residues are part of each CDR3. Each record gives: CDR3 protein, J gene, V gene.

cdr3_aa: CASSLWHYEQYF; j_call: TRBJ2-7; v_call: TRBV7-8
cdr3_aa: CASSLGSSTYNEQFF; j_call: TRBJ2-1; v_call: TRBV27
cdr3_aa: CASTGPPGDTQYF; j_call: TRBJ2-3; v_call: TRBV5-1
cdr3_aa: CASSFDRRGNEQFF; j_call: TRBJ2-1; v_call: TRBV11-2
cdr3_aa: CASAGGELFF; j_call: TRBJ2-2; v_call: TRBV25-1
cdr3_aa: CASSPGEGAQQYF; j_call: TRBJ2-7; v_call: TRBV4-3
cdr3_aa: CASSYAGTGVLEQYF; j_call: TRBJ2-7; v_call: TRBV6-2/TRBV6-3
cdr3_aa: CSARETSGTLFSYNEQFF; j_call: TRBJ2-1; v_call: TRBV20-1
cdr3_aa: CASSQERFETQYF; j_call: TRBJ2-5; v_call: TRBV4-3
cdr3_aa: CASSPEGTDTQYF; j_call: TRBJ2-3; v_call: TRBV5-4
cdr3_aa: CSAPRVFDTQYF; j_call: TRBJ2-3; v_call: TRBV20-1
cdr3_aa: CASSQELAGGSRETQYF; j_call: TRBJ2-5; v_call: TRBV4-3
cdr3_aa: CATSYPREATGELFF; j_call: TRBJ2-2; v_call: TRBV15
cdr3_aa: CASSLGTALSEAFF; j_call: TRBJ1-1; v_call: TRBV5-1
cdr3_aa: CASSVDHRSNQPQHF; j_call: TRBJ1-5; v_call: TRBV9
cdr3_aa: CASSPRAFDQETQYF; j_call: TRBJ2-5; v_call: TRBV5-1
cdr3_aa: CSARDLRGRLLETQYF; j_call: TRBJ2-5; v_call: TRBV20-1
cdr3_aa: CSGAKTTDNTEAFF; j_call: TRBJ1-1; v_call: TRBV29-1
cdr3_aa: CAVRGSSYNEQFF; j_call: TRBJ2-1; v_call: TRBV7-9
cdr3_aa: CASSFRGGPNTEAFF; j_call: TRBJ1-1; v_call: TRBV7-8
cdr3_aa: CASNEESGGSETQYF; j_call: TRBJ2-5; v_call: TRBV3-1
cdr3_aa: CSVEEGGPYNEQFF; j_call: TRBJ2-1; v_call: TRBV20-1
cdr3_aa: CSVPNPAGSTYNEQFF; j_call: TRBJ2-1; v_call: TRBV29-1
cdr3_aa: CASSQTLGQGGYGYTF; j_call: TRBJ1-2; v_call: TRBV4-3
cdr3_aa: CASSQDRQGRETQYF; j_call: TRBJ2-5; v_call: TRBV14
cdr3_aa: CASSQIPGLGDEQYF; j_call: TRBJ2-7; v_call: TRBV4-3
cdr3_aa: CASSQDWRSSSTDTQYF; j_call: TRBJ2-3; v_call: TRBV3-1
cdr3_aa: CAIEDGNTEAFF; j_call: TRBJ1-1; v_call: TRBV10-3
cdr3_aa: CASSPVPSGYEQYF; j_call: TRBJ2-7; v_call: TRBV5-1
cdr3_aa: CSASSESNQPQHF; j_call: TRBJ1-5; v_call: TRBV20-1
cdr3_aa: CASNGPGRNEQFF; j_call: TRBJ2-1; v_call: TRBV2
cdr3_aa: CASSPDTYYGYTF; j_call: TRBJ1-2; v_call: TRBV5-8
cdr3_aa: CASSQDRGYNEQFF; j_call: TRBJ2-1; v_call: TRBV4-3
cdr3_aa: CASSLGGQGFRNEQFF; j_call: TRBJ2-1; v_call: TRBV28
cdr3_aa: CAWSRGAGVDTQYF; j_call: TRBJ2-3; v_call: TRBV30
cdr3_aa: CSAKTEFEAFF; j_call: TRBJ1-1; v_call: TRBV20-1
cdr3_aa: CASSPRNGELGYGYTF; j_call: TRBJ1-2; v_call: TRBV6-2/TRBV6-3
cdr3_aa: CSVAGINSNQPQHF; j_call: TRBJ1-5; v_call: TRBV20-1
cdr3_aa: CSVDGTGFTDEQYF; j_call: TRBJ2-7; v_call: TRBV29-1
cdr3_aa: CSARGQGSPGELFF; j_call: TRBJ2-2; v_call: TRBV20-1
cdr3_aa: CASSLSFSGRALSTDTQYF; j_call: TRBJ2-3; v_call: TRBV27
cdr3_aa: CASSLQGTFDQETQYF; j_call: TRBJ2-5; v_call: TRBV6-7
cdr3_aa: CASSEYPRSGKYNEQFF; j_call: TRBJ2-1; v_call: TRBV25-1
cdr3_aa: CASSPRPGQTNYGYTF; j_call: TRBJ1-2; v_call: TRBV9